These 15 T cell receptor beta chains share one sample of origin, sequenced in a study of CD8 T cells in ankylosing spondylitis. Their antigen targets remain unknown. Overall study findings and caveats: Characteristic of ankylosing spondylitis blood, it appeared, was a TCR beta motif comprising roughly eight highly homologous variants.

TCRdb analysed the 5' RACE reads with MiXCR anew, one entry per CDR3 protein. The sample holds over 600,000 distinct CDR3 sequences, 15% to 20% seen once. What was sequenced was blood, either unsorted or a sorted T cell fraction (not recorded which). The receptor set was obtained from a male donor with ankylosing spondylitis.

The V and J genes are TRBV12-3 or TRBV12-4 and TRBJ2-5, with 9 bases aligning to TRBD2. Trimming at V came to 4 bases and at J to 3 bases, leaving 9 bases not matched to a gene. The CDR3 is 16 amino acids. In DNA, the CDR3 is TGTGCCAGCAGTTCAGGCGGGAGGGCCGGGGAAGAGACCCAGTACTTC. Encoded protein: CASSSGGRAGEETQYF.

This rearrangement joins TRBV3-1 to TRBJ2-7; possible D gene TRBD1, 5 bases. Trimming removed 0 bases from V and 0 bases from J, with 12 bases in between. The germline V gene has CDR1 LGHDT and CDR2 YNNKEL (reference sequence). The CDR3 has 16 amino acids. CDR3 region: CASSQEGAGISYEQYF. The CDR3 DNA reads TGTGCCAGCAGCCAAGAAGGTGCAGGGATCTCCTACGAGCAGTACTTC.

This clonotype was observed a handful of times. This chain links TRBV21-1 with TRBJ1-3; the table's D call of TRBD1 was not tested on the DNA. TRBV21-1 is shown as a pseudogene. The CDR3 runs to 17 residues. CDR3 amino acids: CASSIRVWTGGEGTIYF. The CDR3 DNA is TGTGCCAGCAGCATCCGAGTCTGGACAGGGGGCGAAGGCACCATATATTTT.

This clonotype was picked up a small number of times. The chain is built from TRBV5-8 and TRBJ1-6; no firm D call. V was pared by 4 bases and J by 0 bases, with 8 bases between. The CDR3 runs to 15 residues. Germline-derived CDR1 and CDR2 are SGHTS and YDEGEE. CDR3 residues: CASSTSNSYNSPLHF. CDR3 in DNA: TGTGCCAGCAGCACGAGTAACTCCTATAATTCACCCCTCCACTTT.

This clonotype was counted only a few times. This chain connects TRBV3-1 to TRBJ1-6; D is undetermined. The V gene lost 2 bases and the J gene lost 4 bases, with 12 bases spanning the gap. The CDR3 sequence is 16 residues long. The germline V gene has CDR1 LGHDT and CDR2 YNNKEL (reference sequence). The CDR3 sequence: CASSQTGSLYNSPLHF. The CDR3 coding sequence is TGTGCCAGCAGCCAAACGGGAAGCCTGTATAATTCACCCCTCCACTTT.

V usage is TRBV3-1 and J usage is TRBJ1-1, with unresolved D. V gave up 2 bases and J gave up 1 base, with 8 bases separating them. CDR1 is LGHDT and CDR2 is YNNKEL in the germline V gene (reference sequence). This CDR3 contains 14 residues. The CDR3 region is CASSQTVQNTEAFF. The DNA of the CDR3 is TGTGCCAGCAGCCAAACCGTTCAGAACACTGAAGCTTTCTTT.

The rearrangement joins TRBV6-1 to TRBJ2-4; no clear D gene. This CDR3 has 15 residues. Germline-derived CDR1 and CDR2 are MNHNS and SASEGT. V shed 3 bases and J shed 1 base, with 10 bases lying between them. CDR3 sequence: CASSELSAAKNIQYF. The CDR3 coding sequence is TGTGCCAGCAGTGAGTTAAGTGCGGCCAAAAACATTCAGTACTTC.

This clonotype has more than one count but fewer than ten. The chain links TRBV10-3 to TRBJ2-1; 8 nucleotides match TRBD2. With V trimmed by 8 bases and J by 8 bases, 8 bases remained unmatched. The CDR3 spans 13 residues. The V gene's germline CDR1 is ENHRY and CDR2 SYGVKD. The CDR3 DNA is TGTGCCATCGAGAGCGGGGGAGGGGATGAGCAGTTCTTC. Protein sequence: CAIESGGGDEQFF.

This clonotype came up a few times. Here the CDR3 DNA reads TGCGCCAGCAGCTTGAATGGACAGGGGGCTGGCTACACCTTC. Amino acid sequence: CASSLNGQGAGYTF. The V gene is TRBV5-1, the J gene TRBJ1-2, with 11 positions matching TRBD1. Germline V CDR1 and CDR2: SGHRS, YFSETQ. The ends lost 1 base at V and 7 bases at J; junction bases unmatched: 3. The CDR3 contains 14 residues.

The sample holds many counts of this clonotype. The rearrangement links TRBV5-1 to TRBJ1-6; D perhaps matches TRBD1 (5 bases). Trimming cost V 0 bases and J 7 bases, with 14 bases left between them. CDR3 length: 16 residues. Germline lookup yields CDR1 SGHRS and CDR2 YFSETQ. The CDR3 reads CASSLVGGSVNSPLHF. For the CDR3, the DNA is TGCGCCAGCAGCTTGGTGGGGGGTAGTGTGAATTCACCCCTCCACTTT.

This clonotype was counted only a few times. V and J are TRBV29-1 and TRBJ1-4; D is perhaps TRBD1 (5 bases). The germline V and J ends were trimmed by 5 bases and 5 bases, with 24 bases remaining between them. Germline CDR1 and CDR2: SQVTM and ANQGSEA. The CDR3 sequence is 17 residues long. Here the CDR3 DNA reads TGCAGCGTTTCCCCGACAGCCTCAAACTGGGAAAATGAAAAACTGTTTTTT. Translating it yields CSVSPTASNWENEKLFF. Drawing the rest from reference TRBV29-1 and TRBJ1-4, the complete variable domain is SAVISQKPSRDICQRGTSLTIQCQVDSQVTMMFWYRQQPGQSLTLIATANQGSEATYESGFVIDKFPISRPNLTFSTLTVSNMSPEDSSIYLCSVSPTASNWENEKLFFGSGTQLSVL.

This clonotype was seen a few times. The gene calls are TRBV5-5 and TRBJ1-2; a possible D gene is TRBD1 (6 bases). V dropped 4 bases and J dropped 4 bases, with 14 bases sitting between them. The CDR3 totals 14 residues. CDR1 and CDR2 from the germline V gene are SGHKS and YYEKEE (reference sequence). For the CDR3, the DNA is TGTGCCAGCAGCCCCGACGGACAGCCCTATGGCTACACCTTC. This encodes CASSPDGQPYGYTF.

The V and J genes are TRBV5-1 and TRBJ2-5; tentatively, D is TRBD2 (6 bases). The V gene's germline CDR1 is SGHRS and CDR2 YFSETQ. The V gene lost 4 bases and the J gene lost 5 bases, with 24 bases spanning the gap. The CDR3 length is 17 residues. As DNA, the CDR3 is TGCGCCAGCAGCCCGGGACGGACTACACTTATGGGGGAGACCCAGTACTTC. Translating gives CASSPGRTTLMGETQYF.

CDR3 in amino acids: CASSPLPGASGNTIYF. The DNA for the CDR3 is TGTGCCAGCTCACCGTTACCGGGGGCCTCTGGAAACACCATATATTTT. The V gene is TRBV18, the J gene TRBJ1-3; tentatively, D is TRBD1 (6 bases). The V gene's germline CDR1 is KGHSH and CDR2 LQKENI. CDR3 length equals 16 residues. V gave up 3 bases and J gave up 0 bases, with 12 bases separating them.

The chain carries TRBV19 and TRBJ1-4; unclear D gene. This CDR3 is 16 amino acids long. In germline, CDR1 is LNHDA, CDR2 SQIVND (reference sequence). V gave up 5 bases and J gave up 0 bases, with 13 bases separating them. In nucleotides, the CDR3 is TGTGCCAGTAGTGCCCGTTCGGGGTCAACTAATGAAAAACTGTTTTTT. Protein product: CASSARSGSTNEKLFF.